This T cell receptor beta chain emerged from a study of blood T cell repertoires in COVID-19. Study-level information: Acute and convalescent COVID-19 samples came from the United States, Italy and Spain. The cDNA or gDNA used as material had been derived from T cells, B-cell-depleted T cells, or PBMCs.

Methods used by the authors: Scientists estimated how many nucleated cells there were by amplifying reference gene primers. Only in-frame clones appear in the TCRdb table, and some are missing; sequencing was by immunoSEQ multiplex PCR. V, J and clone size are taken as reported in that table, and D and trimming were inferred from the DNA itself. The sample lists around 80,000 clones, around 82% occurring once. V lost 2 bases and J 6 bases, leaving 19 bases between the germline ends. The V gene's germline CDR1 is MDHEN and CDR2 SYDVKM. This CDR3 contains 16 residues. Sequencing input: peripheral blood. The source is a man aged 55-75 years with acute or convalescent COVID-19. The chain joins TRBV28 to TRBJ1-2, with D perhaps TRBD1 (6 bases). CDR3: CASSLASLWGGDGYTF. CDR3 DNA sequence: TGTGCCAGCAGTTTAGCCAGCCTATGGGGGGGCGATGGCTACACCTTC.